This T cell receptor (beta chain) is drawn from a study of molecular identifiers for immune sequencing clone quantification. This clonotype appeared a few times. Using 10%, 30% or 50% RNA, naive CD8 libraries were derived from around 20,000 to 1,000,000 sorted cells. Naive CD8 T cells were picked out by sorting for CD8+CD4-CCR7+CD45RA+. In preparing bulk TCR libraries, previously described methods and listed TCR primers were used. TCRdb passed the PCR reads through MiXCR, listing each CDR3 protein once. The data hold approximately 680,000 distinct CDR3 sequences, with roughly 25% observed a single time. Germline V gives CDR1 LNHDA, CDR2 SQIVND (reference sequence). The CDR3 sequence is 15 residues long. V lost 3 bases to trimming and J lost 2 bases; unmatched junction nucleotides: 5.

The rearrangement links TRBV19 to TRBJ2-7; 9 bases fit TRBD1. The sequence derives from a human donor in good health. Some libraries in this study had Jurkat cell RNA spiked in. Sample: naive CD8+ T cells from blood, with Jurkat cell RNA spiked in. Noted subset: FACS-sorted CD8+CD4-CCR7+CD45RA+ naive T cells. The CDR3 DNA reads TGTGCCAGTAGTATTGGGACAGGGACTGCCTACGAGCAGTACTTC. Protein sequence: CASSIGTGTAYEQYF.